This entry is about one T cell receptor beta chain. Its antigen is still unknown. Base qualities are not provided; no much larger clone lies one nucleotide away. TCRbeta CDR3 regions were amplified from genomic DNA using the immunoSEQ Assay, a bias-controlled multiplex PCR. Per the source publication's procedure: Within the assay, amplification of reference gene primers was used to estimate how many nucleated cells each sample contained. To quantify the absolute abundance of each unique TCRbeta CDR3 rearrangement, sequence reads were collapsed and filtered. For each sample, productive Simpson clonality was calculated as the square root of Simpson's diversity index over productive rearrangements. TCRdb took this table from immuneACCESS and kept in-frame rearrangements with V and J called. Such tables lack part of the clones; where checked against another copy, unresolved V genes explain under half of the gap, and the rest is unexplained. V, J and clone size reflect that table, while D and trimming were determined from the DNA. A total of approximately 320,000 clones appear in this sample, roughly nine tenths of them only once. The ten largest clones capture around 2.5% of the sample.

The source of the sample is a study of blood T cell repertoires in COVID-19 (dated by TCRdb to 2019 to 2021). Turning to the overall study: Samples from collaborators originated in the United States, Italy and Spain and spanned both the acute and convalescent phases of COVID-19. The prospective study material was composed of cDNA or gDNA derived from T cells, B-cell-depleted T cells, or PBMCs. Deeply sampled blood TCRbeta repertoires from subjects exposed to, actively infected with, or recovered from COVID-19 were included in the dataset. A freely available public database, intended as a resource for researchers studying the immune response to SARS-CoV-2, is where the repertoires were released. The samples were drawn from two sources: the first 160 participants of the ongoing ImmuneRACE study, and 1,000 to 1,500 subjects contributed by 6 global collaborators. A de-identified subject ID, COVID-19 status, age in years and sex were almost always included in the sample metadata. HLA class I and class II types, where available, came from metadata supplied by the sample provider rather than from assay-based typing. What the study reported, not specific to this receptor: The amount of clinical and demographic metadata varied by source and participant and was provided uncurated.

Participants in the prospective study were aged about 18 to 90 years, lived in 24 United States geographic areas, and enrolled through a virtual design. In the prospective study, participants were assigned to cohorts based on the clinical history participants reported in a screening survey and a study questionnaire. For ImmuneRACE Cohort 3, a participant was defined as recovered based on two consecutive negative NP/OP PCR tests, clearance by a healthcare professional, or resolution of symptoms. In the prospective study, whole blood, serum and a nasopharyngeal or oropharyngeal swab were collected from each participant by mobile phlebotomists. Additional blood draws and questionnaires over an approximately 2-month period could optionally be provided by prospective study participants. Before DNA extraction, prospective study blood samples were shipped either frozen or at room temperature. V loses 3 bases, J loses 3 bases, and the germline ends lie 16 bases apart. CDR3 length: 16 amino acids, cysteine to phenylalanine. The sequence is cut down to CDR3 DNA, 48 bases in frame from base 1. CDR1 and CDR2 were assigned from the germline V gene (reference sequence) as WNHNN and SYGVQD.

Sequencing was done on a sample of PBMCs or T cells enriched from blood (not recorded which). This clonotype was obtained from a man in his 60s who had recovered from COVID-19. The V and J genes are TRBV10-1 and TRBJ2-3, with TRBD1 perhaps the D gene, on 5 matching bases. In nucleotides, the sequence is TGCGCCAGCAGTGATTTCAAGGGGTTACTTACAGATACGCAGTATTTT. This sequence encodes CASSDFKGLLTDTQYF.